This is a list of T cell receptor beta chains from one sample in a study of blood T cell repertoires in COVID-19. Only in-frame clones appear in the TCRdb table, and some are missing; sequencing was by immunoSEQ multiplex PCR. The sample carries about 430,000 clones, about 90% recorded once. Sequenced material: peripheral blood. The source is a young man with COVID-19, enrolled during active disease. Each CDR3 is given with its conserved first and last residue. The order of the fields is V gene, CDR3 protein.

TRBV7-6,CASSQLTASSGNTIYF
TRBV5-8,CASSVGTGGRDTQYF
TRBV6-5,CASRAANTEAFF
TRBV9,CASSVAGGGTEAFF
TRBV9,CASSVDAGTSYEQYF
TRBV7-9,CASSLITGWHTGELFF
TRBV27,CASSSVGLNPNEQFF
TRBV7-9,CASSSQGGDTEAFF
TRBV7-9,CASSLVGTLRGDYNEQFF
TRBV18,CASSPQGDTGELFF
TRBV5-1,CASSSSGGYGELFF
TRBV4-1,CASSRKASRGAGTGELFF
TRBV4-1,CASSQVGVDYGYTF
TRBV4-1,CASSQDDRVFYNEQFF
TRBV5-8,CASSLRGDSYTDTQYF
TRBV11-3,CASTPPPFGQGEETQYF
TRBV5-1,CASSPQGAGNEQFF